This TCR beta chain was documented in a study of post-analysis software for immune sequencing data. Study as a whole: Several disease courses (relapsing-remitting, secondary progressive and progressive-relapsing) of multiple sclerosis were included.

As concerns this clonotype: Its antigen is currently unknown.

Unique molecular identifiers had been added to the TCR beta cDNA libraries. Some 500,000 cDNA molecules were obtained per 1 to 10 million input T cells. TCRdb reanalysed the PCR reads using MiXCR and keeps one entry per CDR3 protein. The sample has around 770,000 distinct CDR3 sequences; roughly 50% are singletons. General study findings and limits: Significantly decreased normalized Chao1 diversity was recorded for multiple sclerosis patients relative to controls. A few TRBV segments were significantly more frequent in patients than in controls. TRBV5-6, TRBV5-1 and TRBV20-1 were among these segments.

Germline V gene sequence: CDR1 SQVTM, CDR2 ANQGSEA. The V gene lost 2 bases and the J gene lost 8 bases, with 10 bases spanning the gap. This CDR3 has 12 residues. The sequence derives from a girl between 10 and 17 years old with multiple sclerosis. This chain joins TRBV29-1 and TRBJ2-1; no clear D. Sequenced input: blood. Here the CDR3 reads CSVEISWDEQFF. The CDR3 nucleotides are TGCAGCGTTGAAATTAGCTGGGATGAGCAGTTCTTC.